This TCR beta chain was captured in a study of T cell clusters in autoimmune cytopenias. By frequency, this clonotype is medium-sized. Its antigen is currently unknown. Study observations and caveats: TRB repertoire shifts in secondary cytopenia and chronic lymphocytic leukemia mostly reflected lymphoma, not autoimmunity. Compared with active autoimmune hepatitis patients, healthy donors showed around 3-fold more exclusive TRB clusters.

One tube held mixed TRB-A and TRB-B primer pools for touch-down PCR. TCRdb reanalyzed the multiplex PCR reads and collapses them to one entry per CDR3 protein, without DNA. This repertoire includes 5,000 to 5,500 distinct CDR3 sequences. This CDR3 region has 12 residues. CDR1 and CDR2 (germline): GTSNPN, SVGIG (reference sequence). Each sample's input was around 250 ng genomic DNA, approximately 37,500 genome equivalents. Sequencing was carried out using peripheral blood. The clonotype originates from a human donor with an autoimmune cytopenia or autoimmune hepatitis (not recorded which). This rearrangement joins TRBV30 to TRBJ1-6; without DNA, the TCRdb call of TRBD1 cannot be checked. CDR3 region: CAWSTGDSPLHF.